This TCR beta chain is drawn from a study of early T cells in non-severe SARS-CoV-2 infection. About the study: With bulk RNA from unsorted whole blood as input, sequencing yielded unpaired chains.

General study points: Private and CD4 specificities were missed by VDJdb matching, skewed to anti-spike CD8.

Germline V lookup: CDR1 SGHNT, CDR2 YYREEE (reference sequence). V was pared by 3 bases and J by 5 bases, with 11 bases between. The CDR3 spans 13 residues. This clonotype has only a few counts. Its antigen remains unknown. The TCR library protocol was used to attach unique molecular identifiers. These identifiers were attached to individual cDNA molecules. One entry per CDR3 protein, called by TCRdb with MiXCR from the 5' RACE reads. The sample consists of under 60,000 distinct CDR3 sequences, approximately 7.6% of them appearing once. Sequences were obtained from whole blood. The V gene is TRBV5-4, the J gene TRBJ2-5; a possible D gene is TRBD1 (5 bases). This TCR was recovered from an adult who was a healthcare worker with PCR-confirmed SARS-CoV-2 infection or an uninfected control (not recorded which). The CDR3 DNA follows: TGTGCCAGCAGCTCCAACAGGCGCGAGACCCAGTACTTC. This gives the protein CASSSNRRETQYF.